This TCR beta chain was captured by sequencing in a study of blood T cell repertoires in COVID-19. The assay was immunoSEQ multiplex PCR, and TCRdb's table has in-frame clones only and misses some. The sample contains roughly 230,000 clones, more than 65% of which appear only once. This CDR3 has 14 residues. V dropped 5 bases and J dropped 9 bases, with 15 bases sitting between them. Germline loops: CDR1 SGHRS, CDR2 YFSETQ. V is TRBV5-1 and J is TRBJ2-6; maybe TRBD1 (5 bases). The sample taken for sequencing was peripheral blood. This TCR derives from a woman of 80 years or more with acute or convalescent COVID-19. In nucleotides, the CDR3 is TGCGCCAGCAGACAAGAACAGGAGAGCAACGTCCTGACTTTC. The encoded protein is CASRQEQESNVLTF.